The 18 T cell receptor beta chains given below trace back to one sample, sequenced in a study of blood T cell repertoires in COVID-19. The assay was immunoSEQ multiplex PCR, and TCRdb's table has in-frame clones only and misses some. The sample shows 230,000 or so clones, approximately 89% of them seen only once. The source material was PBMCs or T cells enriched from blood (not recorded which). The source is a woman between 35 and 50 years old with acute COVID-19.

V usage is TRBV4-1 and J usage is TRBJ2-5; D perhaps matches TRBD2 (5 bases). The CDR3 consists of 15 residues. Germline assignment: CDR1 MGHRA and CDR2 YSYEKL. V dropped 1 base and J dropped 2 bases, with 11 bases sitting between them. CDR3 DNA sequence: TGCGCCAGCAGCCAAGGACACGGGATGCAAGAGACCCAGTACTTC. This codes for CASSQGHGMQETQYF.

This chain links TRBV10-3 with TRBJ2-1; TRBD2 might be the D (6 bases). This CDR3 spans 14 amino acids. Trimming removed 11 bases from V and 4 bases from J, with 18 bases in between. Germline CDR1 and CDR2: ENHRY and SYGVKD. The CDR3 reads CAARDSTLYNEQFF. The CDR3 bases are TGTGCCGCCCGGGACTCCACCCTTTACAATGAGCAGTTCTTC.

The V gene is TRBV9, the J gene TRBJ2-2; D is ambiguous. The CDR3 is made up of 14 amino acids. CDR1 and CDR2 from the germline V gene are SGDLS and YYNGEE. V was trimmed by 0 bases and J by 6 bases, leaving 9 bases between them. CDR3 loop: CASSVGTIAGELFF. The CDR3 coding sequence is TGTGCCAGCAGCGTAGGTACTATCGCCGGGGAGCTGTTTTTT.

In DNA, the CDR3 is TGTGCCAGCAGCCAAGACAGGGGGCTGAACTATGGCTACACCTTC. As protein: CASSQDRGLNYGYTF. The chain recombines TRBV4-2 with TRBJ1-2; 8 nucleotides align to TRBD1. This CDR3 region has 15 residues. V dropped 0 bases and J dropped 2; count of bases not matched to a gene: 2. CDR1 is LGHNA, CDR2 YNFKEQ, per germline.

The chain uses TRBV2 and TRBJ1-2; unclear D gene. Deletions cut 0 bases from V and 7 bases from J, with 6 bases between. This CDR3 comprises 12 residues. Germline CDR1 and CDR2: SNHLY and FYNNEI. In nucleotides, the CDR3 is TGTGCCAGCAGTGAAGCCCAGCGTGGCTACACCTTC. This encodes CASSEAQRGYTF.

This clone appeared once. This sequence joins TRBV3-1 (or the pseudogene TRBV3-2) and TRBJ2-2; D possibly corresponds to TRBD1 (6 bases). The V gene's germline CDR1 is LGHDT and CDR2 YNNKEL (reference sequence). Deletions cut 4 bases from V and 4 bases from J, with 10 bases between. This CDR3 comprises 14 residues. CDR3: CASSPRGSTGELFF. CDR3 DNA sequence: TGTGCCAGCAGCCCCAGGGGAAGCACCGGGGAGCTGTTTTTT.

V is TRBV30 and J is TRBJ1-2; tentatively, D is TRBD1 (5 bases). Germline V CDR1 and CDR2: GTSNPN, SVGIG (reference sequence). Trimming cost V 3 bases and J 4 bases, with 12 bases left between them. The CDR3 covers 13 residues. In DNA, the CDR3 is TGTGCCTGGAGGGAACCAGGGTTCTATGGCTACACCTTC. The encoded protein is CAWREPGFYGYTF. Together with reference TRBV30 and TRBJ1-2, the CDR3 gives the full variable domain: SQTIHQWPATLVQPVGSPLSLECTVEGTSNPNLYWYRQAAGRGLQLLFYSVGIGQISSEVPQNLSASRPQDRQFILSSKKLLLSDSGFYLCAWREPGFYGYTFGSGTRLTVV.

V usage is TRBV19 and J usage is TRBJ1-6; 7 positions match TRBD1. The germline gives CDR1 LNHDA, CDR2 SQIVND (reference sequence). The length of the CDR3 is 15 residues. J was trimmed by 14 bases and V by 3 bases; bases with no gene match: 13. For the CDR3, the DNA is TGTGCCAGTAGTATCCCCGGGACAGCCCCTCGAGCCCTCCACTTT. Its translation: CASSIPGTAPRALHF.

The chain recombines TRBV28 with TRBJ1-5; D may be TRBD1 (5 bases). Germline assignment: CDR1 MDHEN and CDR2 SYDVKM. The CDR3 length is 15 residues. Trimming took 5 bases from V and 3 from J, leaving 14 bases between them. This CDR3 is CASSPPGGDNQPQHF. CDR3 nucleotide sequence: TGTGCCAGCAGTCCCCCGGGGGGGGACAATCAGCCCCAGCATTTT.

The chain recombines TRBV2 with TRBJ2-3; 9 nucleotides match TRBD2. The CDR3 loop spans 16 amino acids. Trimming removed 4 bases from V and 4 bases from J; junction bases left unmatched: 9. Germline values: CDR1 SNHLY, CDR2 FYNNEI. CDR3 sequence (DNA): TGTGCCAGCAGTGTGGAGGGTAGCGGGAGACCAGATACGCAGTATTTT. Translation gives CASSVEGSGRPDTQYF.

The chain uses TRBV7-2 and TRBJ2-1; 16 nucleotides align to TRBD2. In germline, CDR1 is SGHTA, CDR2 FQGNSA. Losses at the gene ends were 0 bases for V and 10 bases for J; bases not matched to a gene: 9. The CDR3 runs 18 residues. CDR3 sequence (DNA): TGTGCCAGCAGCTTAGCGAGGGGACTAGCGGGAGGGGGAGGAGAGCAGTTCTTC. Its protein product is CASSLARGLAGGGGEQFF.

The rearrangement links TRBV27 to TRBJ1-6; D gene ambiguous. There are 12 residues in the CDR3. The germline V gene encodes CDR1 MNHEY and CDR2 SMNVEV (reference sequence). V shed 7 bases and J shed 7 bases, with 8 bases lying between them. The CDR3 DNA is TGTGCCAGCACGAGAGGAAATTCACCCCTCCACTTT. Translated, it gives CASTRGNSPLHF.

This chain connects TRBV29-1 to TRBJ2-3; D is unresolved. Germline loops: CDR1 SQVTM, CDR2 ANQGSEA. The CDR3 contains 11 residues. The V end was cut by 8 bases, the J end by 6 bases, with 12 bases between. CDR3 coding DNA: TGCAGCCGTCAGACTGGGGATACGCAGTATTTT. Translating it yields CSRQTGDTQYF.

The rearrangement joins TRBV11-3 to TRBJ2-1; weak D call: TRBD1 (7 bases). Germline V gives CDR1 SGHNT, CDR2 YENEEA. The CDR3 sequence is 16 residues long. Trimming left V 2 bases short and J 4 bases short, with 15 bases between. The CDR3 sequence: CASSLTRDSGYNEQFF. CDR3 nucleotide sequence: TGTGCCAGCAGCTTAACCCGGGACAGCGGGTACAATGAGCAGTTCTTC.

The table lists this clone with a count of one. This same CDR3 is encoded by further DNA sequences in the sample. The chain carries TRBV5-1 and TRBJ2-5; 7 nucleotides agree with TRBD1. CDR1 and CDR2 (germline): SGHRS, YFSETQ. V lost 2 bases to trimming and J lost 5 bases; unmatched junction nucleotides: 3. There are 13 residues in the CDR3. CDR3 sequence: CASSLGGGETQYF. The CDR3 DNA sequence: TGCGCCAGCAGCTTAGGGGGCGGGGAGACCCAGTACTTC.

The V call is TRBV5-1, the J call TRBJ2-1; TRBD2 aligns across 7 bases. V was pared by 4 bases and J by 0 bases, with 7 bases of the junction left unmatched. CDR1 and CDR2 from the germline V gene are SGHRS and YFSETQ. The CDR3 contains 16 residues. The CDR3 loop is CASSRAGGYSYNEQFF. The CDR3 nucleotides are TGCGCCAGCAGCCGTGCCGGGGGGTACTCCTACAATGAGCAGTTCTTC.

The chain carries TRBV10-2 and TRBJ2-1; tentatively, D is TRBD2 (6 bases). From germline, CDR1 is WSHSY and CDR2 SAAADI. This CDR3 region has 13 residues. Between the trimmed V and J ends, which lost 4 bases and 8 bases, there was a span of 12 bases. CDR3 nucleotide sequence: TGCGCCAGCAGTGGGGGGGAGTCCCATGAGCAGTTCTTC. It encodes CASSGGESHEQFF.

The chain couples TRBV6-2 or TRBV6-3 to TRBJ2-2, with a tentative D call TRBD2 (5 bases). The CDR3 spans 18 residues. Germline assignment: CDR1 MNHEY and CDR2 SVGEGT. V gave up 2 bases and J gave up 3 bases, with 19 bases separating them. Here the CDR3 DNA reads TGTGCCAGCAGTTACCCCATTCCTCGAGGGTCCGACACCGGGGAGCTGTTTTTT. Protein sequence: CASSYPIPRGSDTGELFF.